The source of this T cell receptor (beta chain) is a study of cytomegalovirus exposure and HLA in healthy donors. As for the study in general: A previous analysis identified around 120 million unique TCR beta sequences derived from around 200 million T cells. Whole-study findings and limits: Among TCR beta chains of equal frequency, HLA-associated ones were more clonally expanded in a later analysis. TCR beta sequences numbering fewer than 20,000 were associated with HLA alleles at 0.05 false discovery rate in a later analysis. Among TCR beta chains, those listed as cytomegalovirus-associated numbered about 160.

A remark on this clone: Its antigen remains unidentified.

A multiplex PCR was run with 60 Vbeta primers and 13 Jbeta primers. Repertoires were generated with immunoSEQ multiplex PCR, while TCRdb's copy carries only in-frame clones and drops some. Here the sample spans some 90,000 clones, 55% to 75% being singletons. CDR3 size: 13 residues. The junction had 10 bases not matched to a gene; V was cut back by 7 bases and J by 8 bases. Germline assignment: CDR1 LNHDA and CDR2 SQIVND (reference sequence). The TCR sequence derives from a middle-aged man in good health and CMV-seronegative. Sequencing was done on a sample of PBMCs. The gene calls are TRBV19 and TRBJ1-2, with TRBD1 matching over 7 bases. CDR3 protein: CASTTTGTQGYTF. The CDR3 coding sequence is TGTGCCAGTACCACGACAGGGACTCAGGGCTACACCTTC.